The clone carrying this T cell receptor beta chain was counted a single time. The source of the sample is a study of blood T cell repertoires in COVID-19. Overall study context: The United States, Italy and Spain were the sources of the acute and convalescent COVID-19 samples.

Assay: immunoSEQ multiplex PCR; the TCRdb copy retains only in-frame clones and omits some. Of more than 120,000 clones listed, approximately 90% are singletons. Germline-derived CDR1 and CDR2 are SGHTA and FQGNSA. V dropped 3 bases and J dropped 5 bases, with 8 bases sitting between them. The CDR3 has 14 amino acids. This receptor was identified in a woman aged 50 to 60 with acute or convalescent COVID-19. This chain links TRBV7-2 with TRBJ1-6; D is perhaps TRBD1 (6 bases). The specimen sequenced was peripheral blood. CDR3 bases: TGTGCCAGCAGCTTGGACAGAAATAATTCACCCCTCCACTTT. Translation gives CASSLDRNNSPLHF.